This T cell receptor (beta chain) was obtained from a study of blood T cell repertoires in COVID-19. Repertoires were generated with immunoSEQ multiplex PCR, while TCRdb's copy carries only in-frame clones and drops some. In the table there are roughly 500,000 clones, roughly 90% of which are singletons. Researchers sorted participants into cohorts using their self-reported clinical history. Either two negative PCRs, clearance, or symptom resolution qualified Cohort 3 donors as recovered. This clone was detected a few times. The CDR3 extends over 16 amino acids. V lost 2 bases to trimming and J lost 3 bases, with 17 bases between them. Germline CDR1 is MNHNY and CDR2 is SVGAGI (reference sequence).

Sequenced: PBMCs or T cells enriched from blood (not recorded which). This receptor was obtained from a woman in her 40s who had recovered from COVID-19. The rearrangement joins TRBV6-6 to TRBJ2-7; D is perhaps TRBD2 (6 bases). This CDR3 reads CASSYKIGTGVYEQYF. The CDR3 bases are TGTGCCAGCAGTTACAAGATTGGGACGGGGGTCTACGAGCAGTACTTC.